This T cell receptor (beta chain) comes out of a study of Ad26.COV2.S vaccination and SARS-CoV-2 variants. Trimming removed 4 bases at V and 0 bases at J, with 15 bases between. Germline V CDR1 and CDR2: LNHDA, SQIVND (reference sequence). The CDR3 totals 16 residues. Regarding treatment: 15 to 20 received Ad26.COV2.S at low or high dose, single or two shots; five or six received placebo; per-sample allocation not given. On day 63 after the first injection, vaccine and placebo recipients gave samples. Clones were read by immunoSEQ multiplex PCR, and TCRdb kept only the in-frame ones, dropping some. This sample has approximately 410,000 clones; about 90% occur once, and the top ten carry roughly 1.7%.

The chain employs TRBV19 and TRBJ1-1, with D perhaps matching TRBD1 (5 bases). This TCR was sampled from a person between 18 and 59 years old who received the Ad26.COV2.S COVID-19 vaccine or a placebo. The sample was peripheral blood, taken in a trial of Ad26.COV2.S vaccine versus placebo. CDR3 sequence reads: CASSNQGRTMNTEAFF. DNA for the CDR3: TGTGCCAGTAGTAATCAGGGCAGAACTATGAACACTGAAGCTTTCTTT.